Shown below are 26 T cell receptor beta chains from a single sample sequenced in a study of blood T cells in healthy people across ages. PCR was performed a second time for about 6 to 12 cycles using a sample-barcoded 5' primer and a J-beta primer mix. MiXCR was run by TCRdb on the 5' RACE reads, yielding one entry per CDR3 protein. The sample has approximately 800,000 distinct CDR3 sequences; around 36% are singletons. The sample comprised blood. The receptors derive from a man aged 18 to 35 in good health.

This clonotype came up a few times. The CDR3 is CASSLFSSGGNEQFF. The CDR3 nucleotides are TGTGCCAGCAGTTTATTCTCTAGCGGGGGAAATGAGCAGTTCTTC. The V and J genes are TRBV27 and TRBJ2-1, with 10 bases lining up with TRBD2. The CDR3 contains 15 residues. CDR1 and CDR2 (germline): MNHEY, SMNVEV (reference sequence). V trimming: 1 base; J trimming: 7 bases; junction bases outside the gene matches: 4.

V gene TRBV10-3 combines with J gene TRBJ1-2, with D hard to call. Trimming left V 0 bases short and J 6 bases short, with 11 bases between. This CDR3 region has 14 residues. The germline gives CDR1 ENHRY, CDR2 SYGVKD. Here the CDR3 reads CAISESLGPHGYTF. The DNA for the CDR3 is TGTGCCATCAGTGAGTCGCTGGGCCCCCATGGCTACACCTTC.

The chain has TRBV12-3 or TRBV12-4 and TRBJ2-1; 7 bases fit TRBD1. V lost 6 bases, J lost 3 bases, and 14 bases stayed unmatched. CDR3 length: 17 residues. The CDR3 protein is CASSRDVDRVSYNEQFF. In nucleotides, the CDR3 is TGTGCCAGCAGCCGCGATGTCGACAGGGTGAGCTACAATGAGCAGTTCTTC.

This clonotype was counted between two and nine times. The gene calls are TRBV27 and TRBJ2-7; D possibly uses TRBD1 or TRBD2 (5 bases each). The germline V gene encodes CDR1 MNHEY and CDR2 SMNVEV (reference sequence). The CDR3 runs to 15 residues. V gave up 8 bases and J gave up 7 bases, with 24 bases separating them. CDR3 protein: CASGHRDGALNEQYF. CDR3 bases: TGTGCCAGCGGACACCGGGACGGAGCTCTCAATGAGCAGTACTTC.

The rearrangement links TRBV29-1 to TRBJ1-1; D gene unclear. CDR1 and CDR2 from the germline V gene are SQVTM and ANQGSEA. V gave up 3 bases and J gave up 10 bases, with 12 bases separating them. This CDR3 has 11 amino acids. CDR3 in DNA: TGCAGCGTTGAGTCCCCCGTCGGAGCTTTCTTT. Residues: CSVESPVGAFF.

This clonotype was seen a single time. A much larger clone lies a single base off, so this may be a read error. The chain carries TRBV18 and TRBJ2-3, with 9 positions matching TRBD2. Germline CDR1 KGHSH, CDR2 LQKENI. The junction had 16 bases not matched to a gene; V was cut back by 4 bases and J by 5 bases. CDR3 length: 18 residues. This CDR3 reads CASSLILGTSRGQDTQYF. DNA of the CDR3: TGTGCCAGCTCACTCATCCTAGGGACTAGCAGGGGCCAAGATACGCAGTATTTT.

The chain has TRBV6-6 and TRBJ2-3; D is possibly TRBD2 (5 bases). Germline loops: CDR1 MNHNY, CDR2 SVGAGI (reference sequence). V was pared by 5 bases and J by 2 bases, with 14 bases between. The CDR3 is 15 amino acids. CDR3 in amino acids: CASSPRLSDTDTQYF. The CDR3 DNA is TGTGCCAGCAGTCCCCGACTATCTGACACAGATACGCAGTATTTT.

The chain is built from TRBV27 and TRBJ2-3, with 10 bases that match TRBD2. Germline values: CDR1 MNHEY, CDR2 SMNVEV (reference sequence). The CDR3 is 17 amino acids. Losses at the gene ends were 6 bases for V and 2 bases for J; bases not matched to a gene: 11. The CDR3 sequence is CASSPLPSGGLTDTQYF. In DNA, the CDR3 is TGTGCCAGCAGCCCGCTCCCTAGCGGGGGTCTCACAGATACGCAGTATTTT.

The J gene is TRBJ2-3, the V gene TRBV29-1, with 12 bases lining up with TRBD2. V lost 0 bases to trimming and J lost 4 bases; unmatched junction nucleotides: 5. The germline V gene has CDR1 SQVTM and CDR2 ANQGSEA. CDR3 size: 16 residues. CDR3: CSVEDPTSGGSDTQYF. CDR3 in DNA: TGCAGCGTTGAAGACCCGACTAGCGGGGGATCAGATACGCAGTATTTT.

This clonotype was observed once. V gene TRBV12-3 or TRBV12-4 combines with J gene TRBJ2-3; 7 bases align to TRBD2. The V gene end was trimmed by 5 bases and the J gene end by 4 bases; junction bases not matched to a gene: 6. CDR3 length: 14 residues. CDR3 nucleotides: TGTGCCAGCAGTGGCAGCGCGGGAGCAGATACGCAGTATTTT. Its protein is CASSGSAGADTQYF.

The CDR3 sequence is CASGQGVETQYF. The DNA for the CDR3 is TGTGCCAGCGGACAGGGGGTTGAGACCCAGTACTTC. The gene calls are TRBV2 and TRBJ2-5; 10 bases line up with TRBD1. CDR3 length: 12 amino acids. J lost 5 bases, V lost 8 bases, and 2 bases had no gene match. Germline assignment: CDR1 SNHLY and CDR2 FYNNEI.

Remarks on this clonotype: A much larger clone lies one base from this, so it may be a read error. The rearrangement links TRBV20-1 to TRBJ1-6, with D possibly TRBD1 on 6 matching bases. The CDR3 covers 13 residues. Germline values: CDR1 DFQATT, CDR2 SNEGSKA (reference sequence). CDR3: CSAKGQYNSPLRF. The DNA of the CDR3 is TGCAGTGCTAAAGGACAGTATAATTCACCCCTCCGCTTT.

Concerning this clonotype itself: A read error may be the cause here, since a much bigger clone is one base away. The chain employs TRBV12-3 or TRBV12-4 and TRBJ2-3, with D possibly TRBD1 on 5 matching bases. This CDR3 contains 13 residues. CDR3 loop: CACSPAGPDTQYF. As DNA, the CDR3 is TGTGCCTGCAGTCCCGCAGGGCCAGATACGCAGTATTTT.

This clonotype was recorded a few times. The rearrangement joins TRBV5-1 to TRBJ2-7, with 8 positions matching TRBD1. V lost 4 bases, J lost 2 bases, and 17 bases stayed unmatched. CDR1 SGHRS and CDR2 YFSETQ come from the germline V gene. This CDR3 is built from 18 residues. This chain's CDR3 is CASSLFRLGTGETYEQYF. CDR3 bases: TGCGCCAGCAGCCTCTTCCGACTAGGGACAGGAGAAACCTACGAGCAGTACTTC.

About this clonotype itself: Being one base from a much bigger clone, this may be a read error. The chain carries TRBV27 and TRBJ2-1, with a tentative D call TRBD1 (5 bases). V gave up 6 bases and J gave up 10 bases, with 16 bases separating them. This CDR3 is built from 13 residues. Looked up from germline, CDR1 is MNHEY and CDR2 is SMNVEV (reference sequence). The CDR3 protein is CASRPITGYEQFF. The CDR3, as DNA: TGTGCCAGCAGACCGATAACAGGTTACGAGCAGTTCTTC.

Of note for this clonotype: A read error is possible here, since a much larger clone lies one base away. The chain joins TRBV27 to TRBJ2-1; D is unclear. The CDR3 extends over 14 amino acids. Trimming removed 5 bases from V and 1 base from J, with 9 bases in between. Per the germline V gene, CDR1 is MNHEY and CDR2 is SMNVEV (reference sequence). Written as DNA, the CDR3 is TGTGCCAGCAGTGATGGACCGTCCTACAATGAGCAGTTCTTC. Translation gives CASSDGPSYNEQFF.

The rearrangement links TRBV29-1 to TRBJ2-1; 9 bases line up with TRBD1. The J call is doubtful: the DNA matches TRBJ2-7 better. There are 14 residues in the CDR3. The V gene's germline CDR1 is SQVTM and CDR2 ANQGSEA. The CDR3 spells CSVYTGGYYNEQYF. CDR3 DNA sequence: TGCAGCGTTTACACAGGGGGCTATTACAATGAGCAGTACTTC.

This clonotype occurred a few times. V usage is TRBV4-3 and J usage is TRBJ1-2, with 7 positions matching TRBD1. Germline CDR1 LGHNA, CDR2 YSLEER. The V segment lost 1 base and the J segment 3 bases; nucleotides outside the gene matches: 5. The CDR3 contains 15 residues. The CDR3 region is CASSQGVGTDYGYTF. The CDR3 nucleotides read TGCGCCAGCAGCCAAGGGGTAGGGACAGACTATGGCTACACCTTC.

This clonotype has a count of ten or more. CDR3 in amino acids: CASSYDQGGQFF. The CDR3 DNA reads TGTGCCAGCAGTTACGACCAGGGGGGCCAGTTCTTC. J is TRBJ2-1 and V is TRBV6-2 or TRBV6-3; the D gene is possibly TRBD1 (7 bases). The germline V and J ends were trimmed by 2 bases and 13 bases, with 12 bases remaining between them. Germline-derived CDR1 and CDR2 are MNHEY and SVGEGT. The CDR3 runs 12 residues.

In the case of this clonotype: The germline gene is not matched at one end of the junction; a read error may be the cause. This chain links TRBV4-1 with TRBJ1-2, with D possibly matching TRBD1 (5 bases). The CDR3 spans 17 residues. The V gene's germline CDR1 is MGHRA and CDR2 YSYEKL. CDR3 bases: TGCGCCAGCAGCCAAGACGATGGAGTGGGGCTAAACTACGGCTACACCTTC. Translated, it gives CASSQDDGVGLNYGYTF.

The sample holds a few counts of this clonotype. The V call is TRBV20-1, the J call TRBJ1-2; D is unclear. V dropped 6 bases and J dropped 7 bases, with 15 bases sitting between them. In germline, CDR1 is DFQATT, CDR2 SNEGSKA (reference sequence). This CDR3 contains 12 residues. CDR3 in amino acids: CSAIDRVGGYTF. CDR3 DNA sequence: TGCAGTGCCATAGACCGGGTTGGTGGCTACACCTTC.

This clonotype was seen a handful of times. The chain links TRBV10-3 to TRBJ1-2, with a tentative D call TRBD1 (5 bases). The CDR3 runs 15 residues. Germline values: CDR1 ENHRY, CDR2 SYGVKD. The V and J ends lost 0 bases and 2 bases respectively, with 10 bases between them. The DNA for the CDR3 is TGTGCCATCAGTGAGTCTGGAGGGGCCAACTATGGCTACACCTTC. Translation gives CAISESGGANYGYTF.

The chain carries TRBV6-5 and TRBJ2-1; no clear D. The DNA end lines up better with TRBJ2-7; the J call may be wrong. Germline values: CDR1 MNHEY, CDR2 SVGAGI. The CDR3 runs 15 residues. CDR3 in DNA: TGTGCCAGCAGTTACTCGACGGCAGTCCACAATGAGCAGTACTTC. Protein: CASSYSTAVHNEQYF.

The chain employs TRBV29-1 and TRBJ1-5; D remains ambiguous. Germline-derived CDR1 and CDR2 are SQVTM and ANQGSEA. Trimming pared 4 bases from V and 0 bases from J, leaving 19 bases between. The CDR3 is 17 residues long. DNA of the CDR3: TGCAGCGTTGCAACAGCCCCCCACGCCGATAGCAATCAGCCCCAGCATTTT. It encodes CSVATAPHADSNQPQHF.

This chain links TRBV20-1 with TRBJ2-7; 11 nucleotides match TRBD2. V gave up 3 bases and J gave up 2 bases; unmatched junction bases: 3. Germline V gene sequence: CDR1 DFQATT, CDR2 SNEGSKA (reference sequence). This CDR3 comprises 14 residues. CDR3 DNA sequence: TGCAGTGCTAGGGGGACTAGCGGAACCTACGAGCAGTACTTC. Translated: CSARGTSGTYEQYF.

CDR3 protein: CASSQEQDRRTEAFF. The CDR3 nucleotides are TGCGCCAGCAGCCAAGAACAAGACCGGAGGACTGAAGCTTTCTTT. This chain uses TRBV4-1 with TRBJ1-1; D gene uncertain. CDR3 length: 15 amino acids. Germline CDR1 reads MGHRA; CDR2 reads YSYEKL. V gave up 0 bases and J gave up 5 bases, with 13 bases separating them.